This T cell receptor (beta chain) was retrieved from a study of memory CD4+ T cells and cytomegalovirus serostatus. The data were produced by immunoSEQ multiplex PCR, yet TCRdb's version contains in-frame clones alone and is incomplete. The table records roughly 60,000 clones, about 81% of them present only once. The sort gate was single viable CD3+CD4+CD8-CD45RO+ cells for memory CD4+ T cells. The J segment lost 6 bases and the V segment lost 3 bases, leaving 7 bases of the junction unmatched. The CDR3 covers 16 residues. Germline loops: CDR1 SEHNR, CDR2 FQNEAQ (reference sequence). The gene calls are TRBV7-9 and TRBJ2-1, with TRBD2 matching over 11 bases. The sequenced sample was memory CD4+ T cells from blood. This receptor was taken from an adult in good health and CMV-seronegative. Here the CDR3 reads CASSFRGTSGFNEQFF. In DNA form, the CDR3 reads TGTGCCAGCAGCTTCAGAGGGACTAGCGGTTTCAATGAGCAGTTCTTC. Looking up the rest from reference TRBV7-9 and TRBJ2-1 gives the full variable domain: DTGVSQNPRHKITKRGQNVTFRCDPISEHNRLYWYRQTLGQGPEFLTYFQNEAQLEKSRLLSDRFSAERPKGSFSTLEIQRTEQGDSAMYLCASSFRGTSGFNEQFFGPGTRLTVL.